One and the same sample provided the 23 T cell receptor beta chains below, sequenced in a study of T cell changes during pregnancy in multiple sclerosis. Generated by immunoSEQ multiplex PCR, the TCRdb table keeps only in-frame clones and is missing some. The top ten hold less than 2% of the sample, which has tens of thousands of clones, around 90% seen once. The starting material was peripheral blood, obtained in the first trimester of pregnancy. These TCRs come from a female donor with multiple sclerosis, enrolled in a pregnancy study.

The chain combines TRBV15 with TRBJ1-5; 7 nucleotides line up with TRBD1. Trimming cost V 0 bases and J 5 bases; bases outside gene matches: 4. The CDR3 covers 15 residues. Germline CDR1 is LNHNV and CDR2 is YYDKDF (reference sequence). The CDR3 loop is CATSRDQGGYQPQHF. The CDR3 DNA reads TGTGCCACCAGCAGAGATCAGGGGGGTTATCAGCCCCAGCATTTT.

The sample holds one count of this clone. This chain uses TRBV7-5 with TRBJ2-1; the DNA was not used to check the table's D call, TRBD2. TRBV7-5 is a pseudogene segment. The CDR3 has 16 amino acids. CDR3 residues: CVRSLARTSGHNEQFF. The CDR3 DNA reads TGTGTCAGAAGCTTAGCCAGGACTAGCGGTCACAATGAGCAGTTCTTC.

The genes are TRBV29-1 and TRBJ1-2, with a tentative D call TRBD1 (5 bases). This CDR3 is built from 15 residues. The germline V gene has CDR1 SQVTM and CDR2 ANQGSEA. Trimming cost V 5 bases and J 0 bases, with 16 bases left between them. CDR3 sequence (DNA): TGCAGCGTTTGGGCGGGGGACCTTACTAACTATGGCTACACCTTC. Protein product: CSVWAGDLTNYGYTF.

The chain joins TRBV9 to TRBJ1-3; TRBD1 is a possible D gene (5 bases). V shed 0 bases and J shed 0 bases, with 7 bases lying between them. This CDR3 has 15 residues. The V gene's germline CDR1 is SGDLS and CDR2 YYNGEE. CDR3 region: CASSVEGFSGNTIYF. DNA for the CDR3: TGTGCCAGCAGCGTAGAGGGGTTCTCTGGAAACACCATATATTTT.

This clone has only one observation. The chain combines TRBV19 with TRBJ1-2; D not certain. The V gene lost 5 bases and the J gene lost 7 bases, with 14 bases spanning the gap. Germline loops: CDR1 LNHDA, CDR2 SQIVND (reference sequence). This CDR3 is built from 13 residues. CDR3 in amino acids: CASSPGGLSGYTF. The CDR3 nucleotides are TGTGCCAGTAGTCCGGGCGGACTATCTGGCTACACCTTC.

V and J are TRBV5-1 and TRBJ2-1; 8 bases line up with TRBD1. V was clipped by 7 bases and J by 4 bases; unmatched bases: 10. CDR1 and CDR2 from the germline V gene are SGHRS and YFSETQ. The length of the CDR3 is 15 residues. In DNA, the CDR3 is TGCGCCAGCCGCAAGGGGACAGGAGTTTACAATGAGCAGTTCTTC. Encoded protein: CASRKGTGVYNEQFF.

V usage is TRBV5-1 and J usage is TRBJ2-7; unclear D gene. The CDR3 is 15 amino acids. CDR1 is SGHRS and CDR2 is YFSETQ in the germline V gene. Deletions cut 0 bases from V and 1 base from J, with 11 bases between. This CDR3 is CASSLGAAGSYEQYF. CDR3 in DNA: TGCGCCAGCAGCTTGGGGGCCGCAGGTTCCTACGAGCAGTACTTC.

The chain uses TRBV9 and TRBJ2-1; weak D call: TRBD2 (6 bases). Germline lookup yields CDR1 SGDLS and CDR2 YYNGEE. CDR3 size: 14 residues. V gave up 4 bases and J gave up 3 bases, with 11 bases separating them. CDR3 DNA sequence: TGTGCCAGCAGCCCACGGGAGTACTACAATGAGCAGTTCTTC. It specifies CASSPREYYNEQFF. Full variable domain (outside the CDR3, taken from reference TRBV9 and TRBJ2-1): DSGVTQTPKHLITATGQRVTLRCSPRSGDLSVYWYQQSLDQGLQFLIQYYNGEERAKGNILERFSAQQFPDLHSELNLSSLELGDSALYFCASSPREYYNEQFFGPGTRLTVL.

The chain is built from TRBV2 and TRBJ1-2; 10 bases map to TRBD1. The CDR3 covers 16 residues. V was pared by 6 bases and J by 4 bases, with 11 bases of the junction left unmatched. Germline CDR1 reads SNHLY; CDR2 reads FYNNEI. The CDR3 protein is CASRTRTGTGAYGYTF. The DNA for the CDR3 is TGTGCCAGCAGGACCCGCACCGGGACAGGGGCCTATGGCTACACCTTC.

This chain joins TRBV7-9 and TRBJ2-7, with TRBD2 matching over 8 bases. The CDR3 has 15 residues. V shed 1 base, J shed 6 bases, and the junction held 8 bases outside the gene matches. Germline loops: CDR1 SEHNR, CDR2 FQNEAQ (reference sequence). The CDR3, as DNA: TGTGCCAGCAGCTTAGTAGGAGCGGGAGCCCTCGAGCAGTACTTC. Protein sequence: CASSLVGAGALEQYF.

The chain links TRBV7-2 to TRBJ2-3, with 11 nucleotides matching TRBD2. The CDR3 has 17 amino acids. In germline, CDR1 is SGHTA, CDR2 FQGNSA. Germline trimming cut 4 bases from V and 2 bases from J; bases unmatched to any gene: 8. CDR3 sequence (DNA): TGTGCCAGCAGCTCTTGGACTAGCGGGCCCTACACAGATACGCAGTATTTT. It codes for CASSSWTSGPYTDTQYF.

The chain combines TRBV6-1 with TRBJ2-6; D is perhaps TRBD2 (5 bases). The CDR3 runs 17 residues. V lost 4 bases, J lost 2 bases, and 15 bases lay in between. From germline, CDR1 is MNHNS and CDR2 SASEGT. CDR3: CASSARVEGAGANVLTF. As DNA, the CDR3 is TGTGCCAGCAGTGCCCGGGTAGAGGGAGCTGGGGCCAACGTCCTGACTTTC.

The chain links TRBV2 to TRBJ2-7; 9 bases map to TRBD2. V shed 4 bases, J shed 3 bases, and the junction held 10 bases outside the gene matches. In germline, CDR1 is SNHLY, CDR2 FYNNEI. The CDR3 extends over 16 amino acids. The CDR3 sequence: CASSGGGGLLSYEQYF. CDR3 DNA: TGTGCCAGCAGTGGCGGGGGGGGATTACTAAGCTACGAGCAGTACTTC.

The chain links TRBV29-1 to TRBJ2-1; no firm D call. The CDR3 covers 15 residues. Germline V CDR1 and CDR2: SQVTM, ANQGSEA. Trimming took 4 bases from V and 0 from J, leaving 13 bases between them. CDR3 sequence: CSVASPLSSYNEQFF. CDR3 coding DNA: TGCAGCGTTGCAAGTCCGCTAAGCTCCTACAATGAGCAGTTCTTC.

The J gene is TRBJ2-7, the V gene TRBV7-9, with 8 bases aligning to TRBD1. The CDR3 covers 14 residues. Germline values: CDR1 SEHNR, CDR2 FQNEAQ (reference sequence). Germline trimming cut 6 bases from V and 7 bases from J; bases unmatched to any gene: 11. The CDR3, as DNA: TGTGCCAGCAGTTATCAGTCCCGGGACAGGGAGCAGTACTTC. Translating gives CASSYQSRDREQYF.

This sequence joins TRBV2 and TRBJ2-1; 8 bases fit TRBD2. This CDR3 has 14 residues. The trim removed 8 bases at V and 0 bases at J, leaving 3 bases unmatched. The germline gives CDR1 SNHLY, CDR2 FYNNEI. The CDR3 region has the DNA TGTGCCAGCGGGGGACTAGTCTCCTACAATGAGCAGTTCTTC. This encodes CASGGLVSYNEQFF.

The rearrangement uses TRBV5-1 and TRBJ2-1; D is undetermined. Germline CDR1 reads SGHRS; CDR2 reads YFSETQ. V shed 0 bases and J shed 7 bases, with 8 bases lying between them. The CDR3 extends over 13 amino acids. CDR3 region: CASSLVSLNEQFF. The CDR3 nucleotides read TGCGCCAGCAGCTTGGTCTCTCTGAATGAGCAGTTCTTC.

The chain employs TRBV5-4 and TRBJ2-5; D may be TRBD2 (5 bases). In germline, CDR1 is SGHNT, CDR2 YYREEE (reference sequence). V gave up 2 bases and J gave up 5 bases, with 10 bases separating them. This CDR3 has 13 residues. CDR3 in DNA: TGTGCCAGCAGCTTAACTAGGGCCGAGACCCAGTACTTC. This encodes CASSLTRAETQYF.

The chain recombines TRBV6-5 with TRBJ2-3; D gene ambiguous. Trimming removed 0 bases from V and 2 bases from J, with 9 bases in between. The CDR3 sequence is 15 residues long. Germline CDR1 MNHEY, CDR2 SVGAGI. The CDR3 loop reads CASSYSRSSTDTQYF. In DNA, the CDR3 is TGTGCCAGCAGTTACTCTAGATCGTCCACAGATACGCAGTATTTT.

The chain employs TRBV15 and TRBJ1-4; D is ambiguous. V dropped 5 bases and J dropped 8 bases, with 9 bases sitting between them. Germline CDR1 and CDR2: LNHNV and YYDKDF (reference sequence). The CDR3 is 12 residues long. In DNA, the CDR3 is TGTGCCACCAGCCCGTGGGCAGAAAAACTGTTTTTT. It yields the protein CATSPWAEKLFF.

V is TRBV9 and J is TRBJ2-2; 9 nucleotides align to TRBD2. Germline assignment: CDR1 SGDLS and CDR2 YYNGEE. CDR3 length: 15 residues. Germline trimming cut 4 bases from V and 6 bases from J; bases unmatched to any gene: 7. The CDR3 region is CASSPIAGVPGELFF. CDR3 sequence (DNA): TGTGCCAGCAGCCCAATAGCGGGAGTCCCCGGGGAGCTGTTTTTT. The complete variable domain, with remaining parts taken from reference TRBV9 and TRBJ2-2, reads DSGVTQTPKHLITATGQRVTLRCSPRSGDLSVYWYQQSLDQGLQFLIQYYNGEERAKGNILERFSAQQFPDLHSELNLSSLELGDSALYFCASSPIAGVPGELFFGEGSRLTVL.

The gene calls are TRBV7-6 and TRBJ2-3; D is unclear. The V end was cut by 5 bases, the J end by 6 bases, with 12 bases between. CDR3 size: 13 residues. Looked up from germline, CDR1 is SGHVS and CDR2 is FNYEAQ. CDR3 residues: CASSQTPADTQYF. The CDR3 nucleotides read TGTGCCAGCAGCCAGACACCGGCCGATACGCAGTATTTT.

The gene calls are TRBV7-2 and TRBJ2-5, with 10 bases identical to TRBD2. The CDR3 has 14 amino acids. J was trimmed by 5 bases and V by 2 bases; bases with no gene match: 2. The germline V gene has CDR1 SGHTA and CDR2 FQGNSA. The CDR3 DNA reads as TGTGCCAGCAGCTTAAGCGGGAGGGGGGAGACCCAGTACTTC. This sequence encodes CASSLSGRGETQYF.